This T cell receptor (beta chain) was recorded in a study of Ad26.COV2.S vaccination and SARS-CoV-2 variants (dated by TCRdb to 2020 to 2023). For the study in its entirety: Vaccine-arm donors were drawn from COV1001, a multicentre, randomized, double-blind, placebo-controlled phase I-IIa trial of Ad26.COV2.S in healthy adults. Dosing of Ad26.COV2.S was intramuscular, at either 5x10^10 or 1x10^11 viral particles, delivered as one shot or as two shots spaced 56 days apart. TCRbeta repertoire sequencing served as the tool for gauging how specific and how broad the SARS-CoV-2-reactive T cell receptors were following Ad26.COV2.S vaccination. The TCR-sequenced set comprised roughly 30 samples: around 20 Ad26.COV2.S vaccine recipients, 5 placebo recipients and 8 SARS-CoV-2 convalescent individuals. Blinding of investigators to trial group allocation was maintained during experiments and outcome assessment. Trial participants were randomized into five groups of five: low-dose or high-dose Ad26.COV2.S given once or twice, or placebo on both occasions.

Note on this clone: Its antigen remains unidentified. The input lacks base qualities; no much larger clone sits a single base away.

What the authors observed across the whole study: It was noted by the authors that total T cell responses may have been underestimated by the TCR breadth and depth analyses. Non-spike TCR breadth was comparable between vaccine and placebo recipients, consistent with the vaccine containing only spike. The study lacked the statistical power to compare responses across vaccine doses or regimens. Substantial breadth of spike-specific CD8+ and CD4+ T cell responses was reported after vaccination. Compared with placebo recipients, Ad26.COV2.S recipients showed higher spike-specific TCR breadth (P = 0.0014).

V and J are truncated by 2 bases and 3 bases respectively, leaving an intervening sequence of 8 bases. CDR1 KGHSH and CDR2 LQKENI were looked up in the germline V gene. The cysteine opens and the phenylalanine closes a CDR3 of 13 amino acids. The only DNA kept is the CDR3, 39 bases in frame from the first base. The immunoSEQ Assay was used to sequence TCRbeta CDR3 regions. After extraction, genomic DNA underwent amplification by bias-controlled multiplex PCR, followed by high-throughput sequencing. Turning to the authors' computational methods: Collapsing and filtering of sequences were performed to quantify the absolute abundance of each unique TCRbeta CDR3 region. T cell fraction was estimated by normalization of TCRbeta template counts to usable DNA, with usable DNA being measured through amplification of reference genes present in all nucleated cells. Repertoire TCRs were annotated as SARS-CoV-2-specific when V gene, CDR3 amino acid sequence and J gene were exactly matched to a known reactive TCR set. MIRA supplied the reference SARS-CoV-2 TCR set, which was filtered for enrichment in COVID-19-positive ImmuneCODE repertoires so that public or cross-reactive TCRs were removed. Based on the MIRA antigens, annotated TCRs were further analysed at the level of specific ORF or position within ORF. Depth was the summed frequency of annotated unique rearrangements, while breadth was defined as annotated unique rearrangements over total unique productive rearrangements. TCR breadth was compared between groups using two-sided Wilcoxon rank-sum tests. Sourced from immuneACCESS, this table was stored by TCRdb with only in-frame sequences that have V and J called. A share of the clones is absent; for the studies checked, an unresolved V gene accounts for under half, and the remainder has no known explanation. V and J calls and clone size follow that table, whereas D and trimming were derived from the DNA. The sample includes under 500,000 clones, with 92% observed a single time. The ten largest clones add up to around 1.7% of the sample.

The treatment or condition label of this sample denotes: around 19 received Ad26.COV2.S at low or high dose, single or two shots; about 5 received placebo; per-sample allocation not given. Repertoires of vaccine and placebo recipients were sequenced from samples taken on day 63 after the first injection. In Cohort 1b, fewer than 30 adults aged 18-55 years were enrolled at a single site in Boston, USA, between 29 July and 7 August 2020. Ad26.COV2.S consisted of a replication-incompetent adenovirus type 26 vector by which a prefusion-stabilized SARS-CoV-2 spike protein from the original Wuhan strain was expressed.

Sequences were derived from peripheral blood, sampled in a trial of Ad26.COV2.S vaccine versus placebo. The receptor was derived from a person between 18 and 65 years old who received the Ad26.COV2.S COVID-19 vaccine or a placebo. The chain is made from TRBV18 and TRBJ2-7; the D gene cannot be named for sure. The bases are TGTGCCAGCTCACCAAACAGTGGCTACGAGCAGTACTTC. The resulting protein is CASSPNSGYEQYF.